Each of the 27 T cell receptor beta chains below was sequenced from the same sample in a study of T cells in Graves' hyperthyroidism and ophthalmopathy. TCR beta CDR3 regions were amplified from RNA transcripts. The HTBI primer set was used in a first-round RT-PCR of the TCR CDR3. TCRdb re-derived calls from the multiplex PCR reads in MiXCR, one entry per CDR3 protein. The sample gives over 350,000 distinct CDR3 sequences, about 15% of which show up once; around 14% is in the top ten. The source material was blood. These receptors were taken from a man in his late teens or twenties with Graves' ophthalmopathy.

Only a few counts were recorded for this clonotype. V and J are TRBV18 and TRBJ2-7, with 8 bases that match TRBD1. The CDR3 spans 14 residues. Germline assignment: CDR1 KGHSH and CDR2 LQKENI. The trim removed 5 bases at V and 4 bases at J, leaving 7 bases unmatched. In DNA, the CDR3 is TGTGCCAGCTCATCTAGACAGGGGTTATACGAGCAGTACTTC. This sequence encodes CASSSRQGLYEQYF.

This clonotype was recorded a few times. The chain combines TRBV10-3 with TRBJ2-2, with no clear D. CDR1 and CDR2 (germline): ENHRY, SYGVKD. V was pared by 11 bases and J by 3 bases, with 13 bases between. There are 13 residues in the CDR3. The CDR3 loop is CASANIDTGELFF. The DNA for the CDR3 is TGTGCCTCAGCGAACATAGACACCGGGGAGCTGTTTTTT.

This clonotype showed up just a few times. The V and J genes are TRBV24-1 and TRBJ1-2, with TRBD1 matching 12 bases. The germline gives CDR1 KGHDR, CDR2 SFDVKD. This CDR3 contains 15 residues. Germline trimming cut 5 bases from V and 3 bases from J; bases unmatched to any gene: 3. The CDR3: CATSGGQGAYYGYTF. CDR3 bases: TGTGCCACCAGTGGGGGACAGGGGGCCTACTATGGCTACACCTTC.

This clonotype was counted many times. V usage is TRBV7-9 and J usage is TRBJ2-5; D may be TRBD1 (5 bases). Trimming took off 2 bases at V and 1 base at J, with 8 bases between the two ends. CDR3 length equals 14 residues. The germline V gene has CDR1 SEHNR and CDR2 FQNEAQ (reference sequence). The CDR3 DNA is TGTGCCAGCAGCTTAAGACAGACCCAAGAGACCCAGTACTTC. This sequence encodes CASSLRQTQETQYF.

This chain links TRBV9 with TRBJ2-5; 9 positions match TRBD1. The V segment lost 8 bases and the J segment 4 bases; nucleotides outside the gene matches: 9. CDR3 length: 14 residues. The germline V gene encodes CDR1 SGDLS and CDR2 YYNGEE. The CDR3 loop is CASQQGAGPETQYF. Here the CDR3 DNA reads TGTGCCAGTCAACAGGGGGCGGGTCCAGAGACCCAGTACTTC.

The chain carries TRBV5-1 and TRBJ1-4, with D possibly being TRBD1 (5 bases). The CDR3 totals 15 residues. Germline loops: CDR1 SGHRS, CDR2 YFSETQ. V lost 0 bases and J 4 bases, leaving 10 bases between the germline ends. CDR3 region: CASSLEGANNEKLFF. As DNA, the CDR3 is TGCGCCAGCAGCTTGGAAGGGGCTAATAATGAAAAACTGTTTTTT.

This clonotype was seen ten or more times. The V and J genes are TRBV6-5 and TRBJ2-2; D perhaps matches TRBD2 (7 bases). CDR1 is MNHEY, CDR2 SVGAGI, per germline. V dropped 2 bases and J dropped 1 base, with 14 bases sitting between them. The CDR3 is made up of 17 amino acids. CDR3 sequence reads: CASSYVGGPRNTGELFF. The DNA for the CDR3 is TGTGCCAGCAGTTACGTGGGGGGGCCTAGGAACACCGGGGAGCTGTTTTTT.

This clonotype occurred many times. The CDR3 protein is CSAWDRTRGDEQFF. DNA for the CDR3: TGCAGCGCCTGGGACAGGACGCGAGGGGATGAGCAGTTCTTC. V and J are TRBV29-1 and TRBJ2-1; TRBD1 matches 8 bases. Losses at the gene ends were 7 bases for V and 8 bases for J; bases not matched to a gene: 13. Germline loops: CDR1 SQVTM, CDR2 ANQGSEA. CDR3 length: 14 residues.

This chain joins TRBV4-1 and TRBJ1-4, with D hard to call. From germline, CDR1 is MGHRA and CDR2 YSYEKL. Trimming cost V 1 base and J 5 bases, with 14 bases left between them. The CDR3 is made up of 16 amino acids. The CDR3: CASSQVSARLNEKLFF. The CDR3 DNA reads TGCGCCAGCAGCCAAGTATCAGCCAGGCTGAATGAAAAACTGTTTTTT.

The chain employs TRBV20-1 and TRBJ2-3; TRBD2 aligns across 15 bases. The CDR3 consists of 18 residues. Trimming cost V 4 bases and J 4 bases; bases outside gene matches: 12. Germline CDR1 DFQATT, CDR2 SNEGSKA (reference sequence). The CDR3 DNA is TGCAGTGCTACCTTCGGACTAGCGGGGGGGCCAGGATCAGATACGCAGTATTTT. As protein: CSATFGLAGGPGSDTQYF.

V and J are TRBV27 and TRBJ1-1, with TRBD1 matching 8 bases. The V and J ends lost 5 bases and 6 bases, in that order; junction bases with no gene match: 11. CDR1 and CDR2 from the germline V gene are MNHEY and SMNVEV (reference sequence). The CDR3 is 15 residues long. The CDR3 region is CASSAGLTGEAEAFF. CDR3 DNA: TGTGCCAGCAGTGCCGGATTGACAGGGGAAGCTGAAGCTTTCTTT.

This clonotype has more than one count but fewer than ten. CDR3 protein: CASRKGSNTEAFF. The CDR3 DNA reads TGTGCCAGTCGGAAGGGTTCGAACACTGAAGCTTTCTTT. V usage is TRBV7-9 and J usage is TRBJ1-1; no clear D. The CDR3 runs 13 residues. The V end lost 9 bases, the J end lost 1 base, and 12 bases lay between the germline ends. Germline lookup yields CDR1 SEHNR and CDR2 FQNEAQ (reference sequence).

This clonotype was recorded many times. The chain combines TRBV4-1 with TRBJ1-1, with D maybe TRBD1 (5 bases). This CDR3 contains 15 residues. Trimming removed 4 bases from V and 1 base from J, with 13 bases in between. Germline CDR1 MGHRA, CDR2 YSYEKL. The CDR3 reads CASSLRTLENTEAFF. In DNA, the CDR3 is TGCGCCAGCAGCCTTAGGACATTGGAGAACACTGAAGCTTTCTTT.

Worth noting for this clonotype: This could be a read error, since a much larger clone is one nucleotide away. DNA of the CDR3: TGTGCCGGCAGTTTACGGGCCGCGTCAGCCCAGCATTTT. Its translation: CAGSLRAASAQHF. V and J are TRBV28 and TRBJ1-5; D remains unclear. The CDR3 covers 13 residues. From germline, CDR1 is MDHEN and CDR2 SYDVKM. Variable domain in full (rest from reference TRBV28 and TRBJ1-5): DVKVTQSSRYLVKRTGEKVFLECVQDMDHENMFWYRQDPGLGLRLIYFSYDVKMKEKGDIPEGYSVSREKKERFSLILESASTNQTSMYLCAGSLRAASAQHFGDGTRLSIL.

Many counts were recorded for this clonotype. The DNA of the CDR3 is TGTGCCACCAGCAGCACAGGGAGGCCCACTGAAGCTTTCTTT. Protein sequence: CATSSTGRPTEAFF. The chain is built from TRBV15 and TRBJ1-1; a possible D gene is TRBD1 (6 bases). Trimming pared 3 bases from V and 4 bases from J, leaving 12 bases between. The CDR3 extends over 14 amino acids. In germline, CDR1 is LNHNV, CDR2 YYDKDF (reference sequence).

V usage is TRBV20-1 and J usage is TRBJ1-2; 7 nucleotides align to TRBD1. This CDR3 comprises 14 residues. The V gene end was trimmed by 5 bases and the J gene end by 6 bases; junction bases not matched to a gene: 12. Germline V lookup: CDR1 DFQATT, CDR2 SNEGSKA (reference sequence). The CDR3 DNA follows: TGCAGTGCTGATGGGACAGCTATCTCCGATGGCTACACCTTC. This sequence encodes CSADGTAISDGYTF.

This clonotype has a count of ten or more. The chain is built from TRBV7-9 and TRBJ2-2; tentative D call: TRBD1 (5 bases). CDR3 size: 16 residues. Germline CDR1 is SEHNR and CDR2 is FQNEAQ (reference sequence). The V end lost 2 bases, the J end lost 0 bases, and 10 bases lay between the germline ends. The CDR3 here is CASSLIQVANTGELFF. CDR3 coding DNA: TGTGCCAGCAGCTTAATACAGGTGGCGAACACCGGGGAGCTGTTTTTT.

This clonotype was detected many times. This chain links TRBV4-1 with TRBJ2-5, with D possibly TRBD2 on 5 matching bases. CDR3 length equals 14 residues. Germline V gene data show CDR1 as MGHRA and CDR2 as YSYEKL. The V gene lost 0 bases and the J gene lost 5 bases, with 10 bases spanning the gap. The CDR3 DNA reads TGCGCCAGCAGCCAAGATGGCCTAGCTGAGACCCAGTACTTC. Translated, it gives CASSQDGLAETQYF.

This clonotype was seen a single time. The J gene is TRBJ2-4, the V gene TRBV18, with TRBD1 matching over 10 bases. After removal of 3 bases from V and 8 bases from J, the junction contained 7 bases not matched to a gene. The germline gives CDR1 KGHSH, CDR2 LQKENI. The CDR3 runs 15 residues. The CDR3 DNA follows: TGTGCCAGCTCACCGGGGACAGGGGATTTAGACATTCAGTACTTC. Protein: CASSPGTGDLDIQYF.

This clonotype was observed at least ten times. Here the CDR3 DNA reads TGTGCCTGGAGCGGGAAGGGGCTAGCGGGAGTTACGCAGTATTTT. It is translated as CAWSGKGLAGVTQYF. The chain recombines TRBV30 with TRBJ2-3, with 10 bases aligning to TRBD2. Unmatched junction bases numbered 11, after V lost 3 bases and J lost 8 bases. Per germline, CDR1 GTSNPN and CDR2 SVGIG (reference sequence). CDR3 length: 15 amino acids. Complete variable domain (other parts from reference TRBV30 and TRBJ2-3): SQTIHQWPATLVQPVGSPLSLECTVEGTSNPNLYWYRQAAGRGLQLLFYSVGIGQISSEVPQNLSASRPQDRQFILSSKKLLLSDSGFYLCAWSGKGLAGVTQYFGPGTRLTVL.

This clonotype was seen at least ten times. CDR3 sequence reads: CASSADRGLRMLTNEQFF. CDR3 nucleotide sequence: TGCGCCAGCAGCGCCGACAGGGGGCTAAGGATGCTAACGAATGAGCAGTTCTTC. J is TRBJ2-1 and V is TRBV5-1; TRBD1 matches 10 bases. Germline assignment: CDR1 SGHRS and CDR2 YFSETQ. V shed 4 bases, J shed 7 bases, and the junction held 17 bases outside the gene matches. This CDR3 region has 18 residues.

This clonotype was counted ten times or more. This chain links TRBV30 with TRBJ1-1; D is unresolved. Germline V gene lookup returns CDR1 GTSNPN and CDR2 SVGIG (reference sequence). The CDR3 length is 11 residues. The CDR3 DNA follows: TGTGCGGGAGGGAGGAACACTGAAGCTTTCTTT. The encoded protein is CAGGRNTEAFF.

The chain joins TRBV10-3 to TRBJ1-5; no firm D call. The ends were cut back, 4 bases at V and 3 bases at J, with 4 bases in the middle. Germline lookup yields CDR1 ENHRY and CDR2 SYGVKD. The CDR3 covers 12 residues. This CDR3 is CAISAYNQPQHF. Here the CDR3 DNA reads TGTGCCATCAGTGCCTACAATCAGCCCCAGCATTTT.

On this clonotype: Relative to the germline gene, one junction end is altered; a read error may explain this. The V call is TRBV7-9, the J call TRBJ1-3, with D unclear. This CDR3 has 15 residues. Germline V gives CDR1 SEHNR, CDR2 FQNEAQ (reference sequence). This CDR3 reads CASSSGPLSGNTIHF. The DNA for the CDR3 is TGTGCCAGCAGCTCCGGACCCTTGTCTGGAAACACCATACATTTT.

This clonotype was detected ten times or more. The rearrangement uses TRBV20-1 and TRBJ1-1; D is undetermined. The ends were cut back, 0 bases at V and 0 bases at J, with 8 bases in the middle. Germline V gives CDR1 DFQATT, CDR2 SNEGSKA (reference sequence). CDR3 length: 14 amino acids. The CDR3 here is CSARDAVMNTEAFF. The CDR3 nucleotides read TGCAGTGCTAGAGATGCAGTTATGAACACTGAAGCTTTCTTT.

This clonotype was seen repeatedly, ten times or more. CDR3 DNA: TGCGCCAGCAGCTTGCAGGGGAGCACTGAAGCTTTCTTT. The encoded protein is CASSLQGSTEAFF. The V call is TRBV5-1, the J call TRBJ1-1; D perhaps matches TRBD1 (6 bases). CDR1 SGHRS and CDR2 YFSETQ come from the germline V gene. The V and J ends lost 1 base and 4 bases respectively, with 8 bases between them. The CDR3 is 13 residues long.

The gene calls are TRBV12-3 or TRBV12-4 and TRBJ2-5; 7 bases fit TRBD1. The CDR3 covers 16 residues. The J segment lost 0 bases and the V segment lost 4 bases, leaving 8 bases of the junction unmatched. Here the CDR3 DNA reads TGTGCCAGCAGTTCCCCGGGACAGCGGTACCAAGAGACCCAGTACTTC. This sequence encodes CASSSPGQRYQETQYF.